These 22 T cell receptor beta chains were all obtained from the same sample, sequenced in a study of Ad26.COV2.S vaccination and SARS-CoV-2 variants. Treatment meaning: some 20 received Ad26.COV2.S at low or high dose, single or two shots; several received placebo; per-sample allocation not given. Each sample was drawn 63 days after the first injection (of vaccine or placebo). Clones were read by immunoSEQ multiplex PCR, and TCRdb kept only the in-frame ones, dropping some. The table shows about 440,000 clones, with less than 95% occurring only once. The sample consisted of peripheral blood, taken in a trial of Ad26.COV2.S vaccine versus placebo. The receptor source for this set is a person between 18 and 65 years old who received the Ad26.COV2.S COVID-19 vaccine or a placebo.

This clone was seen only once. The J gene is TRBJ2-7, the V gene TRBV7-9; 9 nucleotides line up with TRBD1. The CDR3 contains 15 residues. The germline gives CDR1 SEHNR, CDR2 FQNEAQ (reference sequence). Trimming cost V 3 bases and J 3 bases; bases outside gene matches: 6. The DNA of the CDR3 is TGTGCCAGCAGCTTCTCCGGGACAGGGATCTACGAGCAGTACTTC. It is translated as CASSFSGTGIYEQYF.

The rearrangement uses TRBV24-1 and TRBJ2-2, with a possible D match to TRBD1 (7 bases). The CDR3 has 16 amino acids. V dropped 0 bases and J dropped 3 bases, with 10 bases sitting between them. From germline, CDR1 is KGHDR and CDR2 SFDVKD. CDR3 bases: TGTGCCACCAGTGATTTGTCCAGGGGGGACACCGGGGAGCTGTTTTTT. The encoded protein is CATSDLSRGDTGELFF.

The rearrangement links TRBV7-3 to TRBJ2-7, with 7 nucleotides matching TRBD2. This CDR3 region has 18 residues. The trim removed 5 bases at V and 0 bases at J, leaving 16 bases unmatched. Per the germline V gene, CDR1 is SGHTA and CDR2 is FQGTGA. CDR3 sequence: CASSPRGWAGDSSYEQYF. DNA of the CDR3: TGTGCCAGCAGCCCCCGGGGGTGGGCGGGAGATAGCTCCTACGAGCAGTACTTC.

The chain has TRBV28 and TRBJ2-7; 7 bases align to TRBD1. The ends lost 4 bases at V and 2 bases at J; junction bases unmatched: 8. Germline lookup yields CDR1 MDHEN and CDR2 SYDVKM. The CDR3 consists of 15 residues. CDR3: CASSSTGDSPYEQYF. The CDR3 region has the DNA TGTGCCAGCAGTTCAACAGGGGACAGTCCCTACGAGCAGTACTTC.

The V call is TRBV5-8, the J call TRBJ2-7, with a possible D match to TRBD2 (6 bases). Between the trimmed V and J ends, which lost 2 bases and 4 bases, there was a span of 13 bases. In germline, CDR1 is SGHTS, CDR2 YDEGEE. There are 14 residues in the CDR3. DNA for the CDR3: TGTGCCAGCAGCTTCGGGGCGGGGCCTTACGAGCAGTACTTC. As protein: CASSFGAGPYEQYF.

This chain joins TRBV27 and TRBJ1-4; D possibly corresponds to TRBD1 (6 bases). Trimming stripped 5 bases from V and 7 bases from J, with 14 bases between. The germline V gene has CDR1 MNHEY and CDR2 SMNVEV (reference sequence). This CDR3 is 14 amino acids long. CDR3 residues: CASSPAGAPEKLFF. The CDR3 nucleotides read TGTGCCAGCAGTCCGGCGGGGGCGCCTGAAAAACTGTTTTTT. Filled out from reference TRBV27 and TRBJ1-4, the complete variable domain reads EAQVTQNPRYLITVTGKKLTVTCSQNMNHEYMSWYRQDPGLGLRQIYYSMNVEVTDKGDVPEGYKVSRKEKRNFPLILESPSPNQTSLYFCASSPAGAPEKLFFGSGTQLSVL.

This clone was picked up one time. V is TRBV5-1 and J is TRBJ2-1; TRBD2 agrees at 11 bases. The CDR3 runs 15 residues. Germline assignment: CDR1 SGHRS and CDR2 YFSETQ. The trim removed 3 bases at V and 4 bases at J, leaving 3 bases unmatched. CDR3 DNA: TGCGCCAGCAGCTCGACTAGCGGGGATTACAATGAGCAGTTCTTC. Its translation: CASSSTSGDYNEQFF.

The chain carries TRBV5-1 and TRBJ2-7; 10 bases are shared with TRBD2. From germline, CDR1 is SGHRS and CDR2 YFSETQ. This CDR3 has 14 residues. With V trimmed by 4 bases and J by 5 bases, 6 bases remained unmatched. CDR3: CASSRSLAGDEQYF. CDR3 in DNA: TGCGCCAGCAGCCGGTCGCTAGCGGGAGACGAGCAGTACTTC.

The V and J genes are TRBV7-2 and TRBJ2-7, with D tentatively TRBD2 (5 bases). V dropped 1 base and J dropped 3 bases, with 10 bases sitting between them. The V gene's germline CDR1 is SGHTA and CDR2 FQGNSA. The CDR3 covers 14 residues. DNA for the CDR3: TGTGCCAGCAGCTTAGGTATCGGGAACTACGAGCAGTACTTC. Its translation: CASSLGIGNYEQYF. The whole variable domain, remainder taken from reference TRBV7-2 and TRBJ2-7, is GAGVSQSPSNKVTEKGKDVELRCDPISGHTALYWYRQSLGQGLEFLIYFQGNSAPDKSGLPSDRFSAERTGGSVSTLTIQRTQQEDSAVYLCASSLGIGNYEQYFGPGTRLTVT.

The CDR3 reads CASSQDLLQETQYF. CDR3 DNA sequence: TGTGCCAGCAGCCAAGATCTTCTCCAAGAGACCCAGTACTTC. This chain links TRBV3-1 (or the pseudogene TRBV3-2) with TRBJ2-5; D is uncertain. Germline values: CDR1 LGHDT, CDR2 YNNKEL (reference sequence). This CDR3 spans 14 amino acids. The germline V and J ends were trimmed by 0 bases and 1 base, with 6 bases remaining between them.

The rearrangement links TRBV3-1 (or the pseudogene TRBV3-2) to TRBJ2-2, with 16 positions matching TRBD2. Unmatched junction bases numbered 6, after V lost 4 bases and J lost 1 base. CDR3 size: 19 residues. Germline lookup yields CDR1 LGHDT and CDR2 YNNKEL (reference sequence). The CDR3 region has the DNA TGTGCCAGCAGCCCGGGACTAGCGGGAGGGCTAAAGAACACCGGGGAGCTGTTTTTT. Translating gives CASSPGLAGGLKNTGELFF.

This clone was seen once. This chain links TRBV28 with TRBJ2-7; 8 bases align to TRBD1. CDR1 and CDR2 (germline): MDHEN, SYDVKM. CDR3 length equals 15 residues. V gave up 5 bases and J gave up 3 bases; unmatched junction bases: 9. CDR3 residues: CASSPRDRNRYEQYF. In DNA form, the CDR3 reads TGTGCCAGCAGTCCTCGGGACAGGAATCGCTACGAGCAGTACTTC.

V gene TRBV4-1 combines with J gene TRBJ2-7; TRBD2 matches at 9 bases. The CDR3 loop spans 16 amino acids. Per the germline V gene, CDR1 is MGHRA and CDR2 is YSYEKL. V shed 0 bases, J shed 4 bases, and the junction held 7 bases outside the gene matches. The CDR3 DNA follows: TGCGCCAGCAGCCAAGATTTTAGCGGGAGTCGGTACGAGCAGTACTTC. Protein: CASSQDFSGSRYEQYF.

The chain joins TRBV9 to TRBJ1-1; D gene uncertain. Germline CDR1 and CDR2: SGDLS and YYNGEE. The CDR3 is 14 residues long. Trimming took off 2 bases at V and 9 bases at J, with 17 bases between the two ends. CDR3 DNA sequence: TGTGCCAGCAGCGTGAAGGGAGCCGGAGGTCAAGCTTTCTTT. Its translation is CASSVKGAGGQAFF.

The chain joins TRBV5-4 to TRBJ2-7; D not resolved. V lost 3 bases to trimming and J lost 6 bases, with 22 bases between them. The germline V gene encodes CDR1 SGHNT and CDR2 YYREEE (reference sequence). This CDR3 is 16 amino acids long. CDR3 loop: CASSSGASRSLLEQYF. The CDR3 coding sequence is TGTGCCAGCAGCTCTGGAGCATCCAGATCCCTTCTCGAGCAGTACTTC.

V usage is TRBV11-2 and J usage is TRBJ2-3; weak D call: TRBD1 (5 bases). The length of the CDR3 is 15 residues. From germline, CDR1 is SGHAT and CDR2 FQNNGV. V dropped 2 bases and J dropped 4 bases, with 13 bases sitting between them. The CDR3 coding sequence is TGTGCCAGCAGCTTAAATACGCAGGGTTCAGATACGCAGTATTTT. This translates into CASSLNTQGSDTQYF.

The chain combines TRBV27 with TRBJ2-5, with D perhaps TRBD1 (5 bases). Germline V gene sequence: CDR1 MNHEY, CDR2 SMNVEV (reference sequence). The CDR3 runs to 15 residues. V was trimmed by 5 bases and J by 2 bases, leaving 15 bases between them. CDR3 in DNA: TGTGCCAGCAGTGACCTGGGGCAGACTCAAGAGACCCAGTACTTC. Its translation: CASSDLGQTQETQYF.

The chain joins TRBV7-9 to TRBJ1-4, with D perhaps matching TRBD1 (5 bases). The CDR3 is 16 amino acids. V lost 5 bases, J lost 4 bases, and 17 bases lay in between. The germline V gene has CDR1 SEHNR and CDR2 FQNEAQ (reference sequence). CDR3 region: CASSNRAGVGNEKLFF. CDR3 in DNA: TGTGCCAGCAGCAACCGAGCGGGGGTGGGTAATGAAAAACTGTTTTTT.

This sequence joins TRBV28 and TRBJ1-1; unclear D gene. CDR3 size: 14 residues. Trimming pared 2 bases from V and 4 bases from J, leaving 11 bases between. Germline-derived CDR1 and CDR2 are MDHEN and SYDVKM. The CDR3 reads CASSLRVLGTEAFF. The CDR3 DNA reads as TGTGCCAGCAGTTTAAGGGTGCTTGGCACTGAAGCTTTCTTT. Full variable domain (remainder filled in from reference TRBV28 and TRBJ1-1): DVKVTQSSRYLVKRTGEKVFLECVQDMDHENMFWYRQDPGLGLRLIYFSYDVKMKEKGDIPEGYSVSREKKERFSLILESASTNQTSMYLCASSLRVLGTEAFFGQGTRLTVV.

This CDR3 reads CASSDYGNTEAFF. The CDR3 region has the DNA TGTGCCAGCAGTGATTATGGTAACACTGAAGCTTTCTTT. The gene calls are TRBV25-1 and TRBJ1-1, with D uncertain. The CDR3 consists of 13 residues. Germline V gene sequence: CDR1 MGHDK, CDR2 SYGVNS. The V and J ends lost 3 bases and 2 bases respectively, with 7 bases between them.

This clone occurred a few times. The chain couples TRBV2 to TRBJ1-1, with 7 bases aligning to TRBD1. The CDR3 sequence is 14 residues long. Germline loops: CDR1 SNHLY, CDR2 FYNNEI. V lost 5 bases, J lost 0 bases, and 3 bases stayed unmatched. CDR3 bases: TGTGCCAGCAGTCTAGGGACAGTGAACACTGAAGCTTTCTTT. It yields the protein CASSLGTVNTEAFF.

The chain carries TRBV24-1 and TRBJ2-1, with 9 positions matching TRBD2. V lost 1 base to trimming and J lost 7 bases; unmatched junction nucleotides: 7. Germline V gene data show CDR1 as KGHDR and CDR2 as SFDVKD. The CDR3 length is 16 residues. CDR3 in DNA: TGTGCCACCAGTGATTTAGGGCTAGCGGGAACTAATGAGCAGTTCTTC. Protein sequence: CATSDLGLAGTNEQFF.